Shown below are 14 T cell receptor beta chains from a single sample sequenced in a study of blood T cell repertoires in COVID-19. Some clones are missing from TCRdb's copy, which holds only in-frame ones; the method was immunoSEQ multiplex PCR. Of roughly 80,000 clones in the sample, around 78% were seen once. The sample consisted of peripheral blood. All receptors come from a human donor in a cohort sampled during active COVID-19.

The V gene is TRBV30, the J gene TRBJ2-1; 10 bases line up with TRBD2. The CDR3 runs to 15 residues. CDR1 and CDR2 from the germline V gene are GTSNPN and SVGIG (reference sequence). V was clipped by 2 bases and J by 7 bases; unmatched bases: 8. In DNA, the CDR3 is TGTGCCTGGAGTCTAGCGGGAGCGGGTGGGAATGAGCAGTTCTTC. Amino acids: CAWSLAGAGGNEQFF.

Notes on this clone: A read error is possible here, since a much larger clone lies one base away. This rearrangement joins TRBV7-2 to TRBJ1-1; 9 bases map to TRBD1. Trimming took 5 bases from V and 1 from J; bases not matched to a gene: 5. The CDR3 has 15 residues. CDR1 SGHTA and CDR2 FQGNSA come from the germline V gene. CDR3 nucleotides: TGTGCCAGCAGCCCTGGACAGGGGAGGAACACTGAAGCTTTCTTT. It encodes CASSPGQGRNTEAFF.

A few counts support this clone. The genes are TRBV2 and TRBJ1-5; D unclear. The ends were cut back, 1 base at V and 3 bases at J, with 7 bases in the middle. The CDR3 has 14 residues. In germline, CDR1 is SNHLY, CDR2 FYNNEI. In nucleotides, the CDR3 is TGTGCCAGCAGTGAAGGCCAGATCAATCAGCCCCAGCATTTT. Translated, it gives CASSEGQINQPQHF.

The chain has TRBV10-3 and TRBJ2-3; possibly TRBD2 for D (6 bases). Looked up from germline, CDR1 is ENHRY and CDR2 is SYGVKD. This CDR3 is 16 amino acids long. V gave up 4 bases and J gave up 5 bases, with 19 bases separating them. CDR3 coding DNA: TGTGCCATCAGTGGGCGAGAGGGGAGGCCCGGAGATACGCAGTATTTT. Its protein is CAISGREGRPGDTQYF.

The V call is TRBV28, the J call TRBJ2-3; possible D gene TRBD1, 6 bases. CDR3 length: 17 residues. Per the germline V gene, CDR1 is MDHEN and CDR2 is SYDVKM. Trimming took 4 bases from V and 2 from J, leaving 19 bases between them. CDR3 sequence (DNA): TGTGCCAGCAGTTCGATTCGGGACACGGATTTCACAGATACGCAGTATTTT. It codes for CASSSIRDTDFTDTQYF.

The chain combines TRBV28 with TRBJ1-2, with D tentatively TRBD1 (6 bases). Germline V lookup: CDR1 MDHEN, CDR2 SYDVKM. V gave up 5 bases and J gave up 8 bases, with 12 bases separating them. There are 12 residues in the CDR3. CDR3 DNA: TGTGCCAGCAGTGAACAGGGTAAAGGCTACACCTTC. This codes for CASSEQGKGYTF.

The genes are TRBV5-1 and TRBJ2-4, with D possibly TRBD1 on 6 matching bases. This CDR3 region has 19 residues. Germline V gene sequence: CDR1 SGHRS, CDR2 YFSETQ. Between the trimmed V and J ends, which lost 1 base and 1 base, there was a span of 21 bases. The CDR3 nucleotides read TGCGCCAGCAGCTTGTCTGCCGGGACACTCATGAGGGCCAAAAACATTCAGTACTTC. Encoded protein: CASSLSAGTLMRAKNIQYF.

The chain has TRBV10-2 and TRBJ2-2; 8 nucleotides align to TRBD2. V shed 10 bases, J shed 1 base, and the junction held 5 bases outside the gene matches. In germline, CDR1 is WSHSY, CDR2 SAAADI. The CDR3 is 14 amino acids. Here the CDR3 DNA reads TGCGCCATAGGGACTAGTGGGAACACCGGGGAGCTGTTTTTT. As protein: CAIGTSGNTGELFF.

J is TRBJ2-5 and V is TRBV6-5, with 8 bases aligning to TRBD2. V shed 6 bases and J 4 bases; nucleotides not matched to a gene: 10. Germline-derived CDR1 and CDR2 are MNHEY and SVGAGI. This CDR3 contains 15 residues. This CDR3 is CASSRFSGVRETQYF. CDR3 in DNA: TGTGCCAGCAGCCGCTTTAGCGGGGTTCGAGAGACCCAGTACTTC.

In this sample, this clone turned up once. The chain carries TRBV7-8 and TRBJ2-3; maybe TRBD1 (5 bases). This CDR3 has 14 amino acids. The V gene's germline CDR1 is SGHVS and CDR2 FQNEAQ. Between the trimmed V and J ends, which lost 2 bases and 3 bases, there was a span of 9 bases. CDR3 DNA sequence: TGTGCCAGCAGCTTACAACCAGGGACAGATACGCAGTATTTT. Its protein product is CASSLQPGTDTQYF.

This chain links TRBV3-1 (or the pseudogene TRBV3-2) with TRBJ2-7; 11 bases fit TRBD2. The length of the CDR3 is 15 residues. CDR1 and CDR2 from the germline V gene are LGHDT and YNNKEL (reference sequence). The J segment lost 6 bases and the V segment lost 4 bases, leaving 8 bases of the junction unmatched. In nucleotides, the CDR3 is TGTGCCAGCAGCCCCGCGGTAGCGGGGGGGATCGAGCAGTACTTC. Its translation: CASSPAVAGGIEQYF.

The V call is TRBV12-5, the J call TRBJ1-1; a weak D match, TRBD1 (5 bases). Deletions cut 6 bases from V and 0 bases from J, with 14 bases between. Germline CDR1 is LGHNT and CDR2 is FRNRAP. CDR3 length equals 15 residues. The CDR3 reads CASGFLGGMNTEAFF. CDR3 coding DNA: TGTGCTAGTGGCTTCCTGGGGGGTATGAACACTGAAGCTTTCTTT.

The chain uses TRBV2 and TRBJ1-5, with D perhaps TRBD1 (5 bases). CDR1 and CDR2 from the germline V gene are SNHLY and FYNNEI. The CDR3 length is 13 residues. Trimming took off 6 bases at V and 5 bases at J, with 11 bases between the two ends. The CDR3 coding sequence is TGTGCCAGCAGGTCACAGGACCATCAGCCCCAGCATTTT. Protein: CASRSQDHQPQHF.

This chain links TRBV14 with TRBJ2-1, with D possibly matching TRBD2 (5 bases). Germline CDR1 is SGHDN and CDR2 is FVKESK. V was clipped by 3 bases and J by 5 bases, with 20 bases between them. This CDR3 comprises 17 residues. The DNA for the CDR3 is TGTGCCAGCAGCCAGGCGTGGACTCTACCGAGGGACAATGAGCAGTTCTTC. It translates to CASSQAWTLPRDNEQFF. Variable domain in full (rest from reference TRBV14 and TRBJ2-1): EAGVTQFPSHSVIEKGQTVTLRCDPISGHDNLYWYRRVMGKEIKFLLHFVKESKQDESGMPNNRFLAERTGGTYSTLKVQPAELEDSGVYFCASSQAWTLPRDNEQFFGPGTRLTVL.